One and the same sample provided the 30 T cell receptor beta chains below, sequenced in a study of T cell changes during pregnancy in multiple sclerosis. Clones were sequenced by immunoSEQ multiplex PCR, and TCRdb holds only the in-frame ones, with some missing. The profile shows 45,000 to 50,000 clones, 85% to 95% of them singletons. The starting material was CD4+ T cells from peripheral blood mononuclear cells, obtained in the second trimester of pregnancy. These receptors all come from a female donor in good health, enrolled as a control in a pregnancy study.

The chain combines TRBV9 with TRBJ1-2, with unresolved D. This CDR3 comprises 12 residues. V lost 0 bases and J 7 bases, leaving 7 bases between the germline ends. The germline gives CDR1 SGDLS, CDR2 YYNGEE. The chain's CDR3 is CASSVGLSGYTF. DNA of the CDR3: TGTGCCAGCAGCGTAGGACTGAGTGGCTACACCTTC. Together with reference TRBV9 and TRBJ1-2, the CDR3 gives the full variable domain: DSGVTQTPKHLITATGQRVTLRCSPRSGDLSVYWYQQSLDQGLQFLIQYYNGEERAKGNILERFSAQQFPDLHSELNLSSLELGDSALYFCASSVGLSGYTFGSGTRLTVV.

The V and J genes are TRBV15 and TRBJ2-5; D is unresolved. Trimming took off 0 bases at V and 11 bases at J, with 13 bases between the two ends. The V gene's germline CDR1 is LNHNV and CDR2 YYDKDF (reference sequence). The CDR3 runs 13 residues. The CDR3 loop reads CATSRDLAGPQYF. The CDR3, as DNA: TGTGCCACCAGCAGAGATCTGGCAGGCCCACAGTACTTC.

The chain couples TRBV6-1 to TRBJ2-4; the match to TRBD2 covers 8 bases. The J segment lost 11 bases and the V segment lost 2 bases, leaving 5 bases of the junction unmatched. CDR3 size: 13 residues. Germline CDR1 and CDR2: MNHNS and SASEGT. CDR3 amino acids: CASSESPGRVQYF. The CDR3 nucleotides are TGTGCCAGCAGTGAATCACCCGGGAGGGTTCAGTACTTC.

The CDR3 DNA is TGTGCCAGTAGTCCGTTGACTAGCGGGCCCAGCTCCTACGAGCAGTACTTC. It codes for CASSPLTSGPSSYEQYF. V usage is TRBV19 and J usage is TRBJ2-7; 10 bases fit TRBD2. With V trimmed by 5 bases and J by 0 bases, 10 bases remained unmatched. The CDR3 length is 17 residues. CDR1 and CDR2 (germline): LNHDA, SQIVND (reference sequence). Based on the CDR3 plus reference TRBV19 and TRBJ2-7, the full variable domain is DGGITQSPKYLFRKEGQNVTLSCEQNLNHDAMYWYRQDPGQGLRLIYYSQIVNDFQKGDIAEGYSVSREKKESFPLTVTSAQKNPTAFYLCASSPLTSGPSSYEQYFGPGTRLTVT.

The chain uses TRBV4-2 and TRBJ2-7; tentative D call: TRBD1 (6 bases). CDR3 size: 15 residues. The germline V gene encodes CDR1 LGHNA and CDR2 YNFKEQ. V was clipped by 4 bases and J by 0 bases, with 13 bases between them. This CDR3 reads CASSLRDTSSYEQYF. The CDR3 DNA is TGTGCCAGCAGCCTCCGGGACACCAGCTCCTACGAGCAGTACTTC.

The V and J genes are TRBV6-6 and TRBJ1-4; D possibly corresponds to TRBD1 (6 bases). Looked up from germline, CDR1 is MNHNY and CDR2 is SVGAGI (reference sequence). Trimming cost V 2 bases and J 5 bases, with 6 bases left between them. The CDR3 totals 13 residues. The CDR3 reads CASSYRGNEKLFF. CDR3 DNA sequence: TGTGCCAGCAGTTACAGGGGGAATGAAAAACTGTTTTTT.

The chain uses TRBV6-4 and TRBJ2-3, with a tentative D call TRBD2 (5 bases). Trimming shortened V by 6 bases and J by 0 bases, and 10 bases separated the two germline ends. Germline values: CDR1 MRHNA, CDR2 SNTAGT. The CDR3 consists of 14 residues. The DNA for the CDR3 is TGTGCCAGCAGCCCGACGGGGAGCACAGATACGCAGTATTTT. It is translated as CASSPTGSTDTQYF.

This clone was detected once. In DNA form, the CDR3 reads TGTGCCAGCAGCTGGGCAATGGACAGGCTCAATCAGCCCCAGCATTTT. It encodes CASSWAMDRLNQPQHF. The chain combines TRBV5-6 with TRBJ1-5; 7 nucleotides agree with TRBD1. The germline V gene has CDR1 SGHDT and CDR2 YYEEEE. This CDR3 comprises 16 residues. V was pared by 3 bases and J by 3 bases, with 9 bases of the junction left unmatched.

CDR3 protein: CASSEKWSPQYF. The CDR3 DNA reads as TGTGCCAGCAGTGAAAAATGGAGTCCGCAGTATTTT. The chain employs TRBV25-1 and TRBJ2-3; D remains unclear. The germline gives CDR1 MGHDK, CDR2 SYGVNS. V lost 2 bases and J 10 bases, leaving 10 bases between the germline ends. The CDR3 is 12 amino acids.

The V call is TRBV5-4, the J call TRBJ1-2; D is undetermined. The V end lost 5 bases, the J end lost 4 bases, and 24 bases lay between the germline ends. Germline values: CDR1 SGHNT, CDR2 YYREEE (reference sequence). The CDR3 is made up of 17 amino acids. CDR3: CASSPRASRTTPYGYTF. In DNA form, the CDR3 reads TGTGCCAGCAGTCCACGGGCTTCCAGGACTACCCCCTATGGCTACACCTTC.

V gene TRBV7-8 combines with J gene TRBJ1-5, with D unresolved. This CDR3 has 17 amino acids. V lost 5 bases to trimming and J lost 0 bases, with 17 bases between them. Germline CDR1 and CDR2: SGHVS and FQNEAQ. This CDR3 is CASSIRVSRNSNQPQHF. CDR3 sequence (DNA): TGTGCCAGCAGCATACGGGTATCCAGAAATAGCAATCAGCCCCAGCATTTT.

The V and J genes are TRBV29-1 and TRBJ1-2; D remains unclear. Germline V lookup: CDR1 SQVTM, CDR2 ANQGSEA. This CDR3 is 9 amino acids long. The CDR3 nucleotides read TGCACGTACAGTAGAGGCTACACCTTC. This gives the protein CTYSRGYTF.

The chain employs TRBV19 and TRBJ1-2, with 9 nucleotides matching TRBD1. The CDR3 length is 15 residues. Per the germline V gene, CDR1 is LNHDA and CDR2 is SQIVND (reference sequence). V was pared by 6 bases and J by 8 bases, with 13 bases of the junction left unmatched. For the CDR3, the DNA is TGTGCCAGTAGCCAGACGGGACAGGGAAGCGGGGGCTACACCTTC. Protein sequence: CASSQTGQGSGGYTF.

This clone was seen a few times. This chain links TRBV7-6 with TRBJ2-3; 10 nucleotides match TRBD2. The junction had 8 bases not matched to a gene; V was cut back by 5 bases and J by 3 bases. This CDR3 has 16 residues. CDR1 and CDR2 from the germline V gene are SGHVS and FNYEAQ. The CDR3 loop is CASSSGTSARTDTQYF. The DNA for the CDR3 is TGTGCCAGCAGCAGCGGGACTAGCGCGCGTACAGATACGCAGTATTTT.

V gene TRBV19 combines with J gene TRBJ1-5; D is perhaps TRBD1 (5 bases). Germline V gives CDR1 LNHDA, CDR2 SQIVND (reference sequence). The V end was cut by 2 bases, the J end by 4 bases, with 15 bases between. The length of the CDR3 is 16 residues. CDR3 in DNA: TGTGCCAGTAGTATAACTGGACAAACAGGTAATCAGCCCCAGCATTTT. Amino acid sequence: CASSITGQTGNQPQHF. The variable domain in full, completed from reference TRBV19 and TRBJ1-5, reads DGGITQSPKYLFRKEGQNVTLSCEQNLNHDAMYWYRQDPGQGLRLIYYSQIVNDFQKGDIAEGYSVSREKKESFPLTVTSAQKNPTAFYLCASSITGQTGNQPQHFGDGTRLSIL.

This rearrangement joins TRBV7-3 to TRBJ2-3; 7 nucleotides line up with TRBD1. Trimming at V came to 0 bases and at J to 3 bases, leaving 0 bases not matched to a gene. CDR3 length equals 14 residues. CDR1 is SGHTA, CDR2 FQGTGA, per germline. CDR3 sequence reads: CASSLTRGTDTQYF. The CDR3 DNA sequence: TGTGCCAGCAGCTTAACCAGGGGGACAGATACGCAGTATTTT.

The sample holds one count of this clone. This chain uses TRBV5-4 with TRBJ2-3; tentative D call: TRBD2 (5 bases). Germline-derived CDR1 and CDR2 are SGHNT and YYREEE (reference sequence). Trimming pared 4 bases from V and 0 bases from J, leaving 24 bases between. This CDR3 comprises 19 residues. CDR3 sequence (DNA): TGTGCCAGCAGCCCGACCTACCTGTTAGCGAAAACTAGCACAGATACGCAGTATTTT. It specifies CASSPTYLLAKTSTDTQYF.

The chain is built from TRBV4-1 and TRBJ1-2; D gene unclear. V was pared by 4 bases and J by 4 bases, with 19 bases between. This CDR3 spans 16 amino acids. Per germline, CDR1 MGHRA and CDR2 YSYEKL. The CDR3 spells CASSPASDEPSYGYTF. The CDR3 region has the DNA TGCGCCAGCAGCCCAGCGAGTGACGAACCGTCCTATGGCTACACCTTC.

V is TRBV7-9 and J is TRBJ1-1, with a weak D call TRBD1 (5 bases). The CDR3 is made up of 14 amino acids. With 2 bases removed from V and 1 base from J, the gap between germline ends came to 8 bases. Germline CDR1 reads SEHNR; CDR2 reads FQNEAQ (reference sequence). The CDR3 here is CASSLWGKNTEAFF. Here the CDR3 DNA reads TGTGCCAGCAGCTTATGGGGCAAGAACACTGAAGCTTTCTTT.

This clone was recorded once. This chain joins TRBV6-5 and TRBJ2-5; D remains ambiguous. Germline V gene data show CDR1 as MNHEY and CDR2 as SVGAGI. Trimming took off 5 bases at V and 2 bases at J, with 12 bases between the two ends. This CDR3 region has 14 residues. The chain's CDR3 is CASSLYGRQETQYF. The CDR3 bases are TGTGCCAGCAGTCTCTATGGCAGGCAAGAGACCCAGTACTTC.

The gene calls are TRBV29-1 and TRBJ2-3, with D tentatively TRBD1 (6 bases). CDR1 and CDR2 from the germline V gene are SQVTM and ANQGSEA. The CDR3 consists of 16 residues. V lost 4 bases to trimming and J lost 5 bases, with 22 bases between them. CDR3 sequence (DNA): TGCAGCGTTGGCCCGGCAGGGGTTACCCCGGGAGATACGCAGTATTTT. Its translation: CSVGPAGVTPGDTQYF.

The V call is TRBV7-2, the J call TRBJ1-5; possible D gene TRBD1, 6 bases. This CDR3 comprises 15 residues. Trimming removed 3 bases at V and 0 bases at J, with 9 bases between. Germline-derived CDR1 and CDR2 are SGHTA and FQGNSA. The CDR3 DNA reads TGTGCCAGCAGCTTGGTCAGGGGTAGCAATCAGCCCCAGCATTTT. Protein: CASSLVRGSNQPQHF.

V usage is TRBV19 and J usage is TRBJ2-7; 9 bases match TRBD1. With V trimmed by 5 bases and J by 3 bases, 8 bases remained unmatched. Germline CDR1 reads LNHDA; CDR2 reads SQIVND (reference sequence). The CDR3 is 15 residues long. Here the CDR3 DNA reads TGTGCCAGTAGTGATACAGGGGGCGCGGGCTACGAGCAGTACTTC. Translating gives CASSDTGGAGYEQYF.

V usage is TRBV7-9 and J usage is TRBJ2-1; possible D gene TRBD2, 5 bases. The CDR3 has 16 residues. V gave up 2 bases and J gave up 7 bases, with 18 bases separating them. CDR1 is SEHNR, CDR2 FQNEAQ, per germline (reference sequence). As DNA, the CDR3 is TGTGCCAGCAGCTTAATCGGACTTCCAAACCAAAATGAGCAGTTCTTC. It yields the protein CASSLIGLPNQNEQFF.

The J gene is TRBJ2-7, the V gene TRBV30; no clear D gene. V was clipped by 3 bases and J by 4 bases, with 7 bases between them. CDR1 and CDR2 (germline): GTSNPN, SVGIG (reference sequence). CDR3 length: 11 residues. In nucleotides, the CDR3 is TGTGCCTGGAGCCCAGATTACGAGCAGTACTTC. Translation: CAWSPDYEQYF.

The CDR3 sequence: CASRRDNYEQYF. CDR3 DNA sequence: TGCGCCAGCAGACGGGACAACTACGAGCAGTACTTC. The rearrangement links TRBV5-1 to TRBJ2-7; D may be TRBD1 (6 bases). V was clipped by 5 bases and J by 3 bases, with 9 bases between them. This CDR3 is 12 amino acids long. CDR1 is SGHRS and CDR2 is YFSETQ in the germline V gene.

The genes are TRBV6-6 and TRBJ1-1; D uncertain. CDR1 MNHNY and CDR2 SVGAGI come from the germline V gene (reference sequence). Trimming took 4 bases from V and 5 from J, leaving 14 bases between them. There are 14 residues in the CDR3. DNA for the CDR3: TGTGCCAGCAGTTCCCCTGGGAGTAGGACTGAAGCTTTCTTT. Residues: CASSSPGSRTEAFF.

J is TRBJ1-1 and V is TRBV10-3; D ambiguous. Deletions cut 2 bases from V and 0 bases from J, with 16 bases between. Germline V gives CDR1 ENHRY, CDR2 SYGVKD. CDR3 length: 17 amino acids. The CDR3 spells CAISEPSEWQLNTEAFF. The DNA of the CDR3 is TGTGCCATCAGTGAGCCCTCGGAGTGGCAACTGAACACTGAAGCTTTCTTT.

The gene calls are TRBV19 and TRBJ1-2; no definite D call. Trimming took 4 bases from V and 5 from J, leaving 8 bases between them. Germline CDR1 is LNHDA and CDR2 is SQIVND (reference sequence). The CDR3 loop spans 12 amino acids. This CDR3 reads CASSTREYGYTF. For the CDR3, the DNA is TGTGCCAGTAGTACCCGGGAGTATGGCTACACCTTC.

This chain connects TRBV30 to TRBJ1-6; D is unresolved. Trimming left V 3 bases short and J 11 bases short, with 14 bases between. This CDR3 comprises 13 residues. The germline V gene encodes CDR1 GTSNPN and CDR2 SVGIG (reference sequence). The CDR3 reads CAWRLPGSPPLHF. CDR3 nucleotide sequence: TGTGCCTGGAGGTTACCGGGATCTCCACCCCTCCACTTT.